These T cell receptor beta chains were read from a single sample in a study of identical twins. TCRdb reanalysed the 5' RACE reads using MiXCR and keeps one entry per CDR3 protein. The sample holds 690,000 or so distinct CDR3 sequences; 5.5% to 7.5% are singletons and the top ten take under 2%. Material: naive T cells sorted from blood. These receptors were taken from a man aged 18 to 35 in good health. The CDR3 runs from the conserved cysteine through the conserved F or W. The D gene is left open where the match is weak. Only part of the rows carry a size: once, few, many, or a class if the clone is expanded.

v_call,clone_size,j_call,d_call,cdr3_nt,cdr3_aa
TRBV7-2,many,TRBJ1-6,TRBD1,TGTGCCAGCAGCCTCAAGCAGGGGGCGAATTCACCCCTCCACTTT,CASSLKQGANSPLHF
TRBV12-3/TRBV12-4,many,TRBJ2-5,TRBD2,TGTGCCAGCAGTCCCTGGACTAGCGGGGACCAAGAGACCCAGTACTTC,CASSPWTSGDQETQYF
TRBV5-1,many,TRBJ2-1,.,TGCGCCAGCAGCCGCTCAAGCCATGAGCAGTTCTTC,CASSRSSHEQFF
TRBV5-1,few,TRBJ2-1,.,TGCGCCAGCAGCTTGGGAGACAGGCCACTTAGCTCCTACAATGAGCAGTTCTTC,CASSLGDRPLSSYNEQFF
TRBV7-2,many,TRBJ2-2,TRBD2,TGTGCCAGCAGCTTAGTGGCGGGAGCTGCTGGGGAGCTGTTTTTT,CASSLVAGAAGELFF
TRBV29-1,many,TRBJ1-1,.,TGCAGCTCTGTGGTAAACACTGAAGCTTTCTTT,CSSVVNTEAFF
TRBV6-2/TRBV6-3,few,TRBJ2-6,.,TGTGCCAGCAGGAAGAAATCAGGGGCCAACGTCCTGACTTTC,CASRKKSGANVLTF
TRBV5-1,.,TRBJ2-1,TRBD2,TGCGCCAGCAGCCCCGGGACTAGCGGCTCGGTTGAGCAGTTCTTC,CASSPGTSGSVEQFF
TRBV10-1,many,TRBJ2-1,.,TGCGCCAGCGCCCCAACCTACAATGAGCAGTTCTTC,CASAPTYNEQFF
TRBV7-2,few,TRBJ1-3,.,TGTGCCAGCAGCTTAAGGTCAGCCGGCTCTGGAAACACCATATATTTT,CASSLRSAGSGNTIYF
TRBV20-1,few,TRBJ2-7,.,TGCAGTGCTACCCCTGAGGGAGAGTCCTACGAGCAGTACTTC,CSATPEGESYEQYF
TRBV12-3/TRBV12-4,many,TRBJ2-3,TRBD1,TGTGCCAGCAGCTGGACAGGGACAGATACGCAGTATTTT,CASSWTGTDTQYF
TRBV20-1,many,TRBJ2-7,.,TGCAGTGCTAGATATTCGCGGGAGCAGTACTTC,CSARYSREQYF
TRBV12-3/TRBV12-4,.,TRBJ2-1,TRBD2,TGTGCCAGCAGTCGTCCGGGACTAGCGGGAGTTGAGCAGTTCTTC,CASSRPGLAGVEQFF
TRBV29-1,few,TRBJ1-2,TRBD1,TGCAGCGTTGGATCGGGACAGGGTATTGGCTACACCTTC,CSVGSGQGIGYTF
TRBV5-1,many,TRBJ2-3,.,TGCGCCAGCAGCCTCTCTCCCGGAACCGGGGAAGATACGCAGTATTTT,CASSLSPGTGEDTQYF
TRBV5-1,few,TRBJ2-3,TRBD2,TGCGCCAGCAGCTGGACGGGACTAGCGAACACAGATACGCAGTATTTT,CASSWTGLANTDTQYF
TRBV7-9,few,TRBJ1-1,.,TGTGCCAGCATCCAGGGGAACACTGAAGCTTTCTTT,CASIQGNTEAFF
TRBV5-1,few,TRBJ2-2,.,TGCGCCAGCAACGCAGGGGAAACGACCGGGGAGCTGTTTTTT,CASNAGETTGELFF
TRBV7-9,few,TRBJ1-4,.,TGTGCCAGCAGCAATCCATCAGGGGCAACTAATGAAAAACTGTTTTTT,CASSNPSGATNEKLFF
TRBV7-9,.,TRBJ1-1,.,TGTGCCAGCAGCTTAGCGCGCAGGGGAGGGAGAACTTTCTTT,CASSLARRGGRTFF
TRBV18,few,TRBJ1-2,.,TGTGCCAGCTCACCACCATTCCAGAGAGATGGCTACACCTTC,CASSPPFQRDGYTF
TRBV19,.,TRBJ2-2,.,TGTGCCAGTAGCCCCGGTTTCGGCGGGGAGCTGTTTTTT,CASSPGFGGELFF
TRBV6-2/TRBV6-3,many,TRBJ2-2,.,TGTGCCAGCAACCGAGGAACGAACACCGGGGAGCTGTTTTTT,CASNRGTNTGELFF
TRBV20-1,many,TRBJ2-1,.,TGCAGTGCTACTTGGGATGAGCAGTTCTTC,CSATWDEQFF
TRBV30,few,TRBJ2-3,TRBD1,TGTGCCTGGCAGGGGGCTTCGGGCACAGATACGCAGTATTTT,CAWQGASGTDTQYF
TRBV5-1,many,TRBJ2-3,.,TGCGCCAGCAGCTTCGGGGGTTCTAGCACAGATACGCAGTATTTT,CASSFGGSSTDTQYF
TRBV5-1,.,TRBJ2-4,.,TGCGCCAGCAGCTTGAACGCGGGGGCCAAAAACATTCAGTACTTC,CASSLNAGAKNIQYF
TRBV6-1,many,TRBJ1-1,.,TGTGCCAGCAGTGTTAACCTCCTTGTCCCTGAAGCTTTCTTT,CASSVNLLVPEAFF
TRBV30,.,TRBJ2-1,TRBD1,TGTGCCTGGAGAGCCGGGACAGCCTACAATGAGCAGTTCTTC,CAWRAGTAYNEQFF
TRBV27,many,TRBJ2-5,TRBD2,TGTGCCAGCAGTTTAACCGGGACTAGCGGGCCCCCGGGTATCCAGTACTTC,CASSLTGTSGPPGIQYF
TRBV20-1,many,TRBJ2-7,TRBD2,TGCAGTGCTAGAGTTTGGACTAGCGGGAGGATAGGTCTGAGCGAGCAGTACTTC,CSARVWTSGRIGLSEQYF
TRBV27,many,TRBJ2-5,TRBD1,TGTGCCAGCAGCTTGTTACAGGGGGAGTCCGAGACCCAGTACTTC,CASSLLQGESETQYF
TRBV2,many,TRBJ2-1,.,TGTGCCAGCTTCGACATCCATGAGCAGTTCTTC,CASFDIHEQFF
TRBV12-3/TRBV12-4,many,TRBJ2-3,TRBD2,TGTGCCAGCAGCACCCTACTAGCGGGAGGGCCAGATACGCAGTATTTT,CASSTLLAGGPDTQYF
TRBV28,few,TRBJ2-2,TRBD2,TGTGCCAGCAGGGGGGGGTCGACGGGGGACACCGGGGAGCTGTTTTTT,CASRGGSTGDTGELFF
TRBV5-1,few,TRBJ1-2,TRBD1,TGCGCCAGCAGCTTATCGGACAGGGGAGGCTACACCTTC,CASSLSDRGGYTF
TRBV28,few,TRBJ2-3,.,TGTGCCAGCAGACGAGCCGAAGAAAGAATCACAGATACGCAGTATTTT,CASRRAEERITDTQYF
TRBV12-3/TRBV12-4,few,TRBJ1-5,TRBD1,TGTGCCAGCAGGCCAGACAGGGGGCATCAGCCCCAGCATTTT,CASRPDRGHQPQHF
TRBV6-5,many,TRBJ2-7,TRBD2,TGTGCCAGCAGTTACTTAGCGGGTAGCAGTGAGCAGTACTTC,CASSYLAGSSEQYF
TRBV7-6,few,TRBJ1-3,.,TGTGCCAGCAGCCCACTCGTTGACAGGAGCGCAAACACCATATATTTT,CASSPLVDRSANTIYF
TRBV5-1,few,TRBJ2-5,.,TGCGCCAGCAGCTTGGGGACTCCCCGGGAGACCCAGTACTTC,CASSLGTPRETQYF